A single sample gave rise to the 2 T cell receptor beta chains below, sequenced in a study of blood T cell repertoires in COVID-19. Some clones are missing from TCRdb's copy, which holds only in-frame ones; the method was immunoSEQ multiplex PCR. This table holds 35,000 to 50,000 clones, approximately 85% found once. Material for sequencing was peripheral blood. These receptors were collected from a woman aged 70-85 years in a cohort sampled during active COVID-19.

The genes are TRBV18 and TRBJ1-2, with 8 bases identical to TRBD1. CDR3 length equals 15 residues. Germline CDR1 KGHSH, CDR2 LQKENI. V was pared by 6 bases and J by 1 base, with 7 bases of the junction left unmatched. The CDR3 DNA follows: TGTGCCAGCTCCCCGGCAGGGGGCCTTAACTATGGCTACACCTTC. It codes for CASSPAGGLNYGYTF.

The chain links TRBV6-2 or TRBV6-3 to TRBJ1-5; D possibly corresponds to TRBD1 (6 bases). Trimming stripped 5 bases from V and 7 bases from J, with 21 bases between. Germline CDR1 is MNHEY and CDR2 is SVGEGT. The CDR3 is 16 amino acids. In nucleotides, the CDR3 is TGTGCCAGCAGTGACTATACCGGGACAACGCAACAGCCCCAGCATTTT. This sequence encodes CASSDYTGTTQQPQHF.